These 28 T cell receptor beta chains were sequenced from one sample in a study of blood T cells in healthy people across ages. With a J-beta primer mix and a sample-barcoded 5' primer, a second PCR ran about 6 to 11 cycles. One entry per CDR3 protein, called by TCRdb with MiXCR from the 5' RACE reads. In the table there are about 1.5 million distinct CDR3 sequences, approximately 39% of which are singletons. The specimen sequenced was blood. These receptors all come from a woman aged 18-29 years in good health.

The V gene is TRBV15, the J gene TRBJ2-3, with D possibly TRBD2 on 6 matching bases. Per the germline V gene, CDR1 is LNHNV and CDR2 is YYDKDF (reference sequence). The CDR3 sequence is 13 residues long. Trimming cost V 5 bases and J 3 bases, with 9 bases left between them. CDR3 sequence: CATSSGVTDTQYF. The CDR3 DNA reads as TGTGCCACCAGCTCGGGGGTGACAGATACGCAGTATTTT. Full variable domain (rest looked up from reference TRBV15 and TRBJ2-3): DAMVIQNPRYQVTQFGKPVTLSCSQTLNHNVMYWYQQKSSQAPKLLFHYYDKDFNNEADTPDNFQSRRPNTSFCFLDIRSPGLGDTAMYLCATSSGVTDTQYFGPGTRLTVL.

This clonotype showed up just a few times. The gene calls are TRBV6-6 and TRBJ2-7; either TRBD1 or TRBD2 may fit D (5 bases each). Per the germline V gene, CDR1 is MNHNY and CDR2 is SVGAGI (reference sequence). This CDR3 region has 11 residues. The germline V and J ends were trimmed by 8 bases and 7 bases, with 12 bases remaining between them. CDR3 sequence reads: CASGTYNEQYF. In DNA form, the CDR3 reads TGTGCCAGCGGGACGTACAATGAGCAGTACTTC.

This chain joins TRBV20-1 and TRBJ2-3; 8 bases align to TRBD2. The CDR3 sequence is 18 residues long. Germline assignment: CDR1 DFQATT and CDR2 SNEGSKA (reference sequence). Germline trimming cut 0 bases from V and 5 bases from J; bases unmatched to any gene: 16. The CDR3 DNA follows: TGCAGTGCTAGAGATAACGGGAGGACGGGGGGGCTCGGAGATACGCAGTATTTT. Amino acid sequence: CSARDNGRTGGLGDTQYF.

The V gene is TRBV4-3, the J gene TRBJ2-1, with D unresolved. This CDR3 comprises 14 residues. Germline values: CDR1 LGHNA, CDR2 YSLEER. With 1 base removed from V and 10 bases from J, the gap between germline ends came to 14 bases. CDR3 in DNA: TGCGCCAGCAGCCAAGTCGTCCCTCCGTCGGAGCAGTTCTTC. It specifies CASSQVVPPSEQFF.

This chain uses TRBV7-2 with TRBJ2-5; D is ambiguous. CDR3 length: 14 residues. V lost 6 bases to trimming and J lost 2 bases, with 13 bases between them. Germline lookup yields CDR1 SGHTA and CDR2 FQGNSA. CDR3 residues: CASRIQAMQETQYF. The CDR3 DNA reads TGTGCCAGCAGGATCCAGGCAATGCAAGAGACCCAGTACTTC.

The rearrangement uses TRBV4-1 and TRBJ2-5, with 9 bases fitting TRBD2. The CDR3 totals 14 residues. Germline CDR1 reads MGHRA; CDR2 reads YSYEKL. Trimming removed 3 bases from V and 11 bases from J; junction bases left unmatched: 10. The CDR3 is CASSQSGGSNEQYF. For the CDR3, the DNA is TGCGCCAGCAGCCAGAGCGGGGGGTCGAATGAGCAGTACTTC.

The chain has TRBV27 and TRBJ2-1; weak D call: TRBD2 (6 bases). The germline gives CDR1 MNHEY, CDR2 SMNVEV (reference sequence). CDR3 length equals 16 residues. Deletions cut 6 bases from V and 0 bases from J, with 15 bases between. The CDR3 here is CASRLMGGGSYNEQFF. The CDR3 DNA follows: TGTGCCAGCAGATTGATGGGGGGAGGCTCCTACAATGAGCAGTTCTTC.

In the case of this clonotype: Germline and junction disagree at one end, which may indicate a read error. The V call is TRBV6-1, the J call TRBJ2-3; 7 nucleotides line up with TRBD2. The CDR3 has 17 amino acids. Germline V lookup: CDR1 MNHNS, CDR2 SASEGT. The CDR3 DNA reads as TGTGCCGGCAGTACCCCAAGGGCCCCCGCGGGGGCAGATACGCAGTATTTT. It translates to CAGSTPRAPAGADTQYF.

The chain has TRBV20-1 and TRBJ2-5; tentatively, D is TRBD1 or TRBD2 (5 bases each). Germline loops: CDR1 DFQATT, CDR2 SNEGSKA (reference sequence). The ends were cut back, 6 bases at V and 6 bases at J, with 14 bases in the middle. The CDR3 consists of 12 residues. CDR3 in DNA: TGCAGTGCCCCGAGGGGCATGAAGACCCAGTACTTC. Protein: CSAPRGMKTQYF.

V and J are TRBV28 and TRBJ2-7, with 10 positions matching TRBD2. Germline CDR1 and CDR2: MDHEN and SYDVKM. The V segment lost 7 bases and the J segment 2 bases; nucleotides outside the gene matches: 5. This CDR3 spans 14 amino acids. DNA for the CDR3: TGTGCCAGCACCCTAGGGACTAGCGCCTACGAGCAGTACTTC. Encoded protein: CASTLGTSAYEQYF.

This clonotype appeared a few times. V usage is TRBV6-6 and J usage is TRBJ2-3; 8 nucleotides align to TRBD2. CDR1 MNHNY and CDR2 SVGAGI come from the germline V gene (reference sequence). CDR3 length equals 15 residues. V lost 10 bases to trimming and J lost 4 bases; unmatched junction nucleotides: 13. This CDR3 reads CAITAGAYSSDTQYF. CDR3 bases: TGTGCCATTACAGCGGGAGCCTATTCATCAGATACGCAGTATTTT.

DNA of the CDR3: TGTGCCAGCAGCACACGAAGGACGGGAAGATATACGCAGTATTTT. It codes for CASSTRRTGRYTQYF. The rearrangement links TRBV6-5 to TRBJ2-3; perhaps TRBD2 as D (5 bases). Germline values: CDR1 MNHEY, CDR2 SVGAGI. The CDR3 spans 15 residues. Trimming shortened V by 6 bases and J by 7 bases, and 20 bases separated the two germline ends.

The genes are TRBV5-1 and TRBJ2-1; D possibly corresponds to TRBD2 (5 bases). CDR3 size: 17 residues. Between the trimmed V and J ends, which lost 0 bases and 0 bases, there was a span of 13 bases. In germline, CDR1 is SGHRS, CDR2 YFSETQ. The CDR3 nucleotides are TGCGCCAGCAGCTTGGCGGAGGAGTGGAGCTCCTACAATGAGCAGTTCTTC. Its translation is CASSLAEEWSSYNEQFF.

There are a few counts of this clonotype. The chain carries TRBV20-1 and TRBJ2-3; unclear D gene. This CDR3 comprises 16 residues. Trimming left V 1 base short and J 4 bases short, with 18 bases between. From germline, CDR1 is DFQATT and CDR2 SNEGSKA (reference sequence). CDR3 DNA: TGCAGTGCTAGAGTCCTTGGTGTAGACGGTGCAGATACGCAGTATTTT. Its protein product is CSARVLGVDGADTQYF.

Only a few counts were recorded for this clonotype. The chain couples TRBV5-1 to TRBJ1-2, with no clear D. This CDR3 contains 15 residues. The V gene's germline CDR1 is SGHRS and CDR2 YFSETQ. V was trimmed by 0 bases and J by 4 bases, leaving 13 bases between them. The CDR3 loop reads CASSLDSPWGYGYTF. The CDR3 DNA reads TGCGCCAGCAGCTTGGACAGCCCCTGGGGCTATGGCTACACCTTC.

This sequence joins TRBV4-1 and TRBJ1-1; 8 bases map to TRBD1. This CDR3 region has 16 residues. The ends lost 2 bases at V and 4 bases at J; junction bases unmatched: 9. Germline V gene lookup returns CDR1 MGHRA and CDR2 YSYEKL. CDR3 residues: CASSQTRTGTVTEAFF. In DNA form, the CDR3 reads TGCGCCAGCAGCCAAACTAGGACAGGGACTGTCACTGAAGCTTTCTTT.

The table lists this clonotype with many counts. CDR3 sequence: CSVLTSKNYNEQFF. Here the CDR3 DNA reads TGCAGCGTTTTGACTAGCAAGAACTACAATGAGCAGTTCTTC. The chain has TRBV29-1 and TRBJ2-1, with 7 bases that match TRBD2. This CDR3 region has 14 residues. Germline-derived CDR1 and CDR2 are SQVTM and ANQGSEA. The J segment lost 3 bases and the V segment lost 5 bases, leaving 7 bases of the junction unmatched.

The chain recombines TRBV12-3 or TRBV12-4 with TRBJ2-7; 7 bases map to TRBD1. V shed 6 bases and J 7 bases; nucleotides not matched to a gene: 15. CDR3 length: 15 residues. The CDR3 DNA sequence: TGTGCCAGCAGCCGAACCCAAGACAGGGCCTGGGAGCAGTACTTC. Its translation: CASSRTQDRAWEQYF.

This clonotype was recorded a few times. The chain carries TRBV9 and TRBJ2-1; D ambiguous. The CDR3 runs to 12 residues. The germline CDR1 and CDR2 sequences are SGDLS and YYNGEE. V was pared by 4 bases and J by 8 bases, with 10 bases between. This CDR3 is CASSFSGYEQFF. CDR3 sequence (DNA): TGTGCCAGCAGCTTCAGTGGGTATGAGCAGTTCTTC.

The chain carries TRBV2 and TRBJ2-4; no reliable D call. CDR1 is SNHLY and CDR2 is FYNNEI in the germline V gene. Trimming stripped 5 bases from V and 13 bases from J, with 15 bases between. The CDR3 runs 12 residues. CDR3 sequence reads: CASSQLQVGQYF. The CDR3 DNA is TGTGCCAGCAGTCAACTGCAGGTGGGACAGTACTTC.

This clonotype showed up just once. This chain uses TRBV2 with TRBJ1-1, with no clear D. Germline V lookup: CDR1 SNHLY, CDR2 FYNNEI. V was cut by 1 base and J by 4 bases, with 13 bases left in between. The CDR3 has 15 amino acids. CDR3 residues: CASSEVGRLGTEAFF. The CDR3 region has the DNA TGTGCCAGCAGTGAAGTGGGCAGGTTAGGCACTGAAGCTTTCTTT.

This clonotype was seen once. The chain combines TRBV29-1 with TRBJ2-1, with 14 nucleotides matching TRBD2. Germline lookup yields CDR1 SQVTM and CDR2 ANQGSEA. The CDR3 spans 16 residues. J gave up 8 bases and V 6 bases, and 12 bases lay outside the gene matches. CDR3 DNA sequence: TGCAGCGTACAGAATCCGGGACTAGCGGGAGATGATGAGCAGTTCTTC. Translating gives CSVQNPGLAGDDEQFF.

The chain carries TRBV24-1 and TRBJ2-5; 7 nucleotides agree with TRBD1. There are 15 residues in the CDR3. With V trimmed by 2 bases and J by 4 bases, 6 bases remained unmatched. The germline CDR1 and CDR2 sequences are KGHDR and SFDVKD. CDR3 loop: CATSDSTGVLETQYF. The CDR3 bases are TGTGCCACCAGTGATTCTACAGGGGTCTTAGAGACCCAGTACTTC.

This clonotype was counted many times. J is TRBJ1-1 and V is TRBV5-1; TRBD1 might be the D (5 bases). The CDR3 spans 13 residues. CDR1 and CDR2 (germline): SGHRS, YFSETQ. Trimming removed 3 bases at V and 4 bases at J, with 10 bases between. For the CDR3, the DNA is TGCGCCAGCAGCTCGGGGGGTTCCACTGAAGCTTTCTTT. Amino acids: CASSSGGSTEAFF.

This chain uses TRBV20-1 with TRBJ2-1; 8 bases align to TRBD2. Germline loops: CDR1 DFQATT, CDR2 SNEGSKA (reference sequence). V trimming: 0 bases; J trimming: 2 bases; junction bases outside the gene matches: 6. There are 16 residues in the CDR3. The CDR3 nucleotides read TGCAGTGCTAGAGACAGTGGGCGGGAGGCCTACAATGAGCAGTTCTTC. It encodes CSARDSGREAYNEQFF.

DNA of the CDR3: TGTGCCAGCAGCGCGAGGGGGGGCGAAGATACGCAGTATTTT. The encoded protein is CASSARGGEDTQYF. V gene TRBV9 combines with J gene TRBJ2-3, with D possibly being TRBD2 (7 bases). The V gene's germline CDR1 is SGDLS and CDR2 YYNGEE. The CDR3 runs 14 residues. Trimming left V 3 bases short and J 5 bases short, with 13 bases between.

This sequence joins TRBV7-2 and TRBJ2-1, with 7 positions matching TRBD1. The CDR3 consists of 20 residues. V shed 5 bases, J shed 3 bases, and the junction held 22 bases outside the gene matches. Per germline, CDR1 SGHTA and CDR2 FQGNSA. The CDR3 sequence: CASSTGRLRGYLANYNEQFF. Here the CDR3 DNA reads TGTGCCAGCAGCACCGGCCGTCTCAGGGGGTATTTAGCCAACTACAATGAGCAGTTCTTC.

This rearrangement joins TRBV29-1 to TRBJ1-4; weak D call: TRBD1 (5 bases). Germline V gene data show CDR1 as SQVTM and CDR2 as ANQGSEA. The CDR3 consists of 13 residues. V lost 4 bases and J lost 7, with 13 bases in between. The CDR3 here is CSVAGQGTEKLFF. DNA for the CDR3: TGCAGCGTTGCCGGTCAGGGTACTGAAAAACTGTTTTTT. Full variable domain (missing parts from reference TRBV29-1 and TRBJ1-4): SAVISQKPSRDICQRGTSLTIQCQVDSQVTMMFWYRQQPGQSLTLIATANQGSEATYESGFVIDKFPISRPNLTFSTLTVSNMSPEDSSIYLCSVAGQGTEKLFFGSGTQLSVL.